Below are 2 T cell receptor beta chains sequenced from a single sample in a study of cytomegalovirus exposure and HLA in healthy donors. The PCR was carried out with 60 Vbeta primers and 13 Jbeta primers. Measured with immunoSEQ multiplex PCR; TCRdb has only the in-frame clones, and not every one. The sample records 170,000 or so clones, roughly 80% being singletons. Sequences were obtained from PBMCs. Source of these receptors: a man younger than 40 in good health and CMV-seropositive.

This clone was counted a few times. This rearrangement joins TRBV29-1 to TRBJ2-3; perhaps TRBD2 as D (6 bases). CDR1 and CDR2 (germline): SQVTM, ANQGSEA. This CDR3 spans 18 amino acids. V dropped 4 bases and J dropped 4 bases, with 27 bases sitting between them. This CDR3 reads CSVGLLKMFGTWPDTQYF. The CDR3 nucleotides are TGCAGCGTTGGGCTATTGAAGATGTTCGGGACTTGGCCAGATACGCAGTATTTT.

V usage is TRBV5-1 and J usage is TRBJ1-3; D gene ambiguous. Germline values: CDR1 SGHRS, CDR2 YFSETQ. This CDR3 region has 14 residues. The V end was cut by 5 bases, the J end by 7 bases, with 16 bases between. The CDR3 protein is CASSSGLGENTIYF. Here the CDR3 DNA reads TGCGCCAGCAGTTCCGGACTTGGGGAGAACACCATATATTTT.